Below, 14 T cell receptor beta chains from the same sample are listed, as sequenced in a study of OX40 agonist ivuxolimab in advanced cancers. Method: immunoSEQ multiplex PCR; TCRdb's copy keeps in-frame clones and lacks some. The profile shows just over 60,000 clones, more than 85% of them singletons. The starting material was CD4+ or CD8+ T cells sorted from blood, obtained in a trial of the OX40 agonist ivuxolimab. These receptors originate from an adult with an advanced solid tumor such as melanoma, head and neck, liver or kidney cancer.

This sequence joins TRBV23-1 and TRBJ1-5; possible D gene TRBD1, 5 bases. TRBV23-1 is known as an ORF, though its function is uncertain. CDR3 length: 17 residues. The ends were cut back, 2 bases at V and 0 bases at J, with 14 bases in the middle. Written as DNA, the CDR3 is TGCGCCAGCAGTCAACCCCCAGGGCGTTGTAGCAATCAGCCCCAGCATTTT. This codes for CASSQPPGRCSNQPQHF.

The V and J genes are TRBV2 and TRBJ2-3, with D maybe TRBD1 (5 bases). Per the germline V gene, CDR1 is SNHLY and CDR2 is FYNNEI. V dropped 7 bases and J dropped 1 base, with 15 bases sitting between them. This CDR3 has 15 residues. CDR3 nucleotide sequence: TGTGCCAGCACCTTAGCCCAGGGTCGCACAGATACGCAGTATTTT. Its protein is CASTLAQGRTDTQYF.

This chain uses TRBV4-2 with TRBJ2-7; possibly TRBD1 or TRBD2 for D (6 bases each). The CDR3 length is 15 residues. The V end was cut by 4 bases, the J end by 6 bases, with 19 bases between. CDR1 and CDR2 (germline): LGHNA, YNFKEQ. This CDR3 is CASSRIGGKVGEQYF. DNA of the CDR3: TGTGCCAGCAGCCGGATAGGGGGGAAAGTGGGCGAGCAGTACTTC.

This chain connects TRBV6-5 to TRBJ1-1; 8 positions match TRBD1. V lost 4 bases to trimming and J lost 1 base; unmatched junction nucleotides: 5. The CDR3 sequence is 15 residues long. The V gene's germline CDR1 is MNHEY and CDR2 SVGAGI. The CDR3 nucleotides are TGTGCCAGCAGTTTCGCCGGACAGGGGAACACTGAAGCTTTCTTT. Amino acid sequence: CASSFAGQGNTEAFF.

This clone was detected only a few times. The chain has TRBV7-9 and TRBJ1-2, with 11 bases that match TRBD1. The CDR3 spans 14 residues. The V gene end was trimmed by 7 bases and the J gene end by 3 bases; junction bases not matched to a gene: 4. Germline V CDR1 and CDR2: SEHNR, FQNEAQ (reference sequence). For the CDR3, the DNA is TGTGCCAGCAAAAGGACAGGGGGCGACTATGGCTACACCTTC. It translates to CASKRTGGDYGYTF.

This clone has a single count. The chain recombines TRBV5-1 with TRBJ1-3; unclear D gene. The CDR3 runs to 14 residues. Germline lookup yields CDR1 SGHRS and CDR2 YFSETQ. Trimming removed 1 base at V and 0 bases at J, with 5 bases between. CDR3 bases: TGCGCCAGCAGCTTGCAGGCCTCTGGAAACACCATATATTTT. It specifies CASSLQASGNTIYF.

V and J are TRBV6-1 and TRBJ1-1; D is uncertain. Germline CDR1 reads MNHNS; CDR2 reads SASEGT. The germline V and J ends were trimmed by 6 bases and 8 bases, with 10 bases remaining between them. The CDR3 totals 11 residues. DNA of the CDR3: TGTGCCAGCAGGTCCCCGAGGGAAGCTTTCTTT. Residues: CASRSPREAFF.

The V and J genes are TRBV11-2 and TRBJ2-1; perhaps TRBD1 as D (5 bases). Trimming removed 4 bases from V and 6 bases from J, with 10 bases in between. The CDR3 length is 13 residues. Looked up from germline, CDR1 is SGHAT and CDR2 is FQNNGV. CDR3: CASSWGRVNEQFF. The CDR3 DNA sequence: TGTGCCAGCAGCTGGGGCAGGGTCAATGAGCAGTTCTTC.

The genes are TRBV6-1 and TRBJ1-1; tentative D call: TRBD1 (5 bases). This CDR3 region has 12 residues. V lost 6 bases, J lost 4 bases, and 9 bases lay in between. Germline V gene sequence: CDR1 MNHNS, CDR2 SASEGT. Here the CDR3 DNA reads TGTGCCAGCAGGCGGGGGGGCACTGAAGCTTTCTTT. Encoded protein: CASRRGGTEAFF.

This chain links TRBV10-1 with TRBJ2-7; 7 bases line up with TRBD2. The CDR3 spans 13 residues. Germline trimming cut 10 bases from V and 1 base from J; bases unmatched to any gene: 7. The germline V gene has CDR1 WNHNN and CDR2 SYGVQD (reference sequence). The CDR3 sequence is CATAAGDSYEQYF. CDR3 sequence (DNA): TGCGCCACCGCGGCGGGGGATTCCTACGAGCAGTACTTC.

This chain connects TRBV7-9 to TRBJ2-1; 9 nucleotides align to TRBD1. The length of the CDR3 is 13 residues. From germline, CDR1 is SEHNR and CDR2 FQNEAQ (reference sequence). J lost 16 bases, V lost 1 base, and 8 bases had no gene match. CDR3 protein: CASSLVGQGGSFF. The CDR3 DNA reads as TGTGCCAGCAGCTTAGTGGGACAGGGAGGTTCCTTCTTC.

The gene calls are TRBV6-4 and TRBJ2-1, with D perhaps being TRBD1 or TRBD2 (5 bases each). This CDR3 has 15 amino acids. Per germline, CDR1 MRHNA and CDR2 SNTAGT. Trimming took off 5 bases at V and 8 bases at J, with 19 bases between the two ends. CDR3 in DNA: TGTGCCAGCAGTAAGTTTCCGCGTAGAGGGGATGAGCAGTTCTTC. Amino acid sequence: CASSKFPRRGDEQFF.

The chain has TRBV12-5 and TRBJ2-5; TRBD2 aligns across 14 bases. Germline CDR1 LGHNT, CDR2 FRNRAP. This CDR3 is built from 15 residues. V shed 6 bases and J 5 bases; nucleotides not matched to a gene: 5. The CDR3, as DNA: TGTGCTAGTGGAACGGGACTAGCGGGGGCCGAGACCCAGTACTTC. As protein: CASGTGLAGAETQYF.

The chain carries TRBV27 and TRBJ1-1, with 10 bases aligning to TRBD1. The CDR3 covers 15 residues. Germline CDR1 MNHEY, CDR2 SMNVEV (reference sequence). V lost 2 bases, J lost 8 bases, and 8 bases stayed unmatched. CDR3 sequence reads: CASSLLPGQGSEAFF. CDR3 coding DNA: TGTGCCAGCAGTTTACTACCGGGACAGGGGTCAGAAGCTTTCTTT.